The entry that follows covers one T cell receptor (beta chain) sequence. The data belong to a study of shared T cell receptors in the human thymus. Some clones are missing from TCRdb's copy, which holds only in-frame ones; the method was immunoSEQ multiplex PCR. The sample contains about 500,000 clones, approximately 78% of which appear only once. A further study also used this sample, focusing on human thymus T cells. This second report adds: Samples came from healthy Finnish infants during open corrective cardiac surgery. The thymus tissue came from resections taken during corrective heart surgery. Thymic and blood repertoires appeared to display a bias in their usage of V and J genes. Related research described strongly overlapping thymic repertoires in unrelated people.

The receptor was derived from a boy under two years old with a congenital heart defect. Sequenced: thymocytes.

CDR3 region: CASSTGASGGYEQYF. For the CDR3, the DNA is TGTGCCAGCAGCACAGGGGCTAGCGGGGGCTACGAGCAGTACTTC. The V gene is TRBV11-2, the J gene TRBJ2-7; 10 bases match TRBD2. The V segment lost 5 bases and the J segment 3 bases; nucleotides outside the gene matches: 7. Germline V gene data show CDR1 as SGHAT and CDR2 as FQNNGV. The CDR3 sequence is 15 residues long.